These 4 T cell receptor beta chains share one sample of origin, sequenced in a study of T cells after yellow fever vaccination. TCRdb analysed the 5' RACE reads with MiXCR anew, one entry per CDR3 protein. The sample includes tens of thousands of distinct CDR3 sequences, around 7.9% seen only once; the top ten take roughly 30%. The sample here was CD8+ T cells sorted from PBMCs, taken more than 8 days after the first yellow fever vaccination. The receptors here all came from a man younger than 35 who received the YFV17D yellow fever vaccine.

The sample holds many counts of this clonotype. The chain has TRBV7-8 and TRBJ1-2; maybe TRBD1 (6 bases). CDR3 length: 15 amino acids. Deletions cut 5 bases from V and 5 bases from J, with 18 bases between. Germline V gene data show CDR1 as SGHVS and CDR2 as FQNEAQ. The CDR3 spells CASSNPLSGDYGYTF. In DNA, the CDR3 is TGTGCCAGCAGCAATCCGCTGTCAGGGGATTATGGCTACACCTTC.

This clonotype has ten or more counts. The chain is built from TRBV4-3 and TRBJ2-5; D is ambiguous. In germline, CDR1 is LGHNA, CDR2 YSLEER. V lost 0 bases, J lost 0 bases, and 8 bases lay in between. This CDR3 spans 15 amino acids. The CDR3 DNA follows: TGCGCCAGCAGCCAAGATGTGGGGTACCAAGAGACCCAGTACTTC. The encoded protein is CASSQDVGYQETQYF.

In its sample, this clonotype was seen a few times. The chain has TRBV5-4 and TRBJ2-7; D is ambiguous. With 1 base removed from V and 2 bases from J, the gap between germline ends came to 10 bases. The CDR3 covers 14 residues. The V gene's germline CDR1 is SGHNT and CDR2 YYREEE (reference sequence). The CDR3 DNA is TGTGCCAGCAGCTTGTCGGAAGTAGCCTACGAGCAGTACTTC. Translated: CASSLSEVAYEQYF.

As for this clonotype: Possible read error: a much larger clone is one base away. This sequence joins TRBV2 and TRBJ2-3; D is undetermined. This CDR3 contains 12 residues. The germline gives CDR1 SNHLY, CDR2 FYNNEI. V lost 3 bases, J lost 4 bases, and 5 bases lay in between. CDR3 sequence (DNA): TGTGCCAGCAGTGACGCCGCAGATACGCAGTATTTT. The encoded protein is CASSDAADTQYF.